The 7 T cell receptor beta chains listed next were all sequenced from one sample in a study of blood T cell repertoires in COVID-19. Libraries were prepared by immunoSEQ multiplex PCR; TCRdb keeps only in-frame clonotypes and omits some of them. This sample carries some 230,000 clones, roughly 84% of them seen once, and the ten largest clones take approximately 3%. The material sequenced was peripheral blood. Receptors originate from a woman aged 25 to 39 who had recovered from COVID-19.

CDR3 region: CASSFSHPVTDTQYF. The CDR3 coding sequence is TGCGCCAGCAGCTTCTCCCATCCGGTCACAGATACGCAGTATTTT. The rearrangement links TRBV5-1 to TRBJ2-3; D is undetermined. Germline CDR1 SGHRS, CDR2 YFSETQ. This CDR3 spans 15 amino acids. V gave up 2 bases and J gave up 2 bases, with 12 bases separating them.

The CDR3 DNA reads TGTGCCACTGAAGGGGGAAGGAGCGGCGATTGGGGCGGGGAGCTGTTTTTT. This sequence encodes CATEGGRSGDWGGELFF. The chain joins TRBV24-1 to TRBJ2-2, with D possibly being TRBD1 (6 bases). This CDR3 comprises 17 residues. The V and J ends lost 10 bases and 7 bases respectively, with 27 bases between them. Germline CDR1 and CDR2: KGHDR and SFDVKD.

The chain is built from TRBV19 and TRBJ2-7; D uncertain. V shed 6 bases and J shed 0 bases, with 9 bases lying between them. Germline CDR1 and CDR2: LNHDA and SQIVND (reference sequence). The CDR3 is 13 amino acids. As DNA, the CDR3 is TGTGCCAGTAGCCCTTTTGTCTCCTACGAGCAGTACTTC. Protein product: CASSPFVSYEQYF.

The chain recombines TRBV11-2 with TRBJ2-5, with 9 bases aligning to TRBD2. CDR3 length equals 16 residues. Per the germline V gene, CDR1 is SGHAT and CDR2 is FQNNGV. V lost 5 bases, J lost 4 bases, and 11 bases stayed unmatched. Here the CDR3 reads CASSLGLADATETQYF. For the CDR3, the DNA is TGTGCCAGCAGCCTGGGACTAGCTGATGCCACAGAGACCCAGTACTTC.

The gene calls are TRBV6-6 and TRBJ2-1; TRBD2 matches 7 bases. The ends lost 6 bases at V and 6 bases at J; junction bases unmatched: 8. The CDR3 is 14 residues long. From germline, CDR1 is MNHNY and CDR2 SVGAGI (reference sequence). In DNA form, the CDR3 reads TGTGCCAGCAGCCCTTTCCTAGCGGCCAATGAGCAGTTCTTC. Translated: CASSPFLAANEQFF.

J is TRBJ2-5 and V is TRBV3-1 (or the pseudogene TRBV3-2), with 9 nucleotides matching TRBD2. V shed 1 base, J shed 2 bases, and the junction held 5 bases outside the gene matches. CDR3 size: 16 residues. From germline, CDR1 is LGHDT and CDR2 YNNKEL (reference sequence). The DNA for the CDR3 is TGTGCCAGCAGCCAAGGACTAGCGGCAGGACAAGAGACCCAGTACTTC. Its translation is CASSQGLAAGQETQYF.

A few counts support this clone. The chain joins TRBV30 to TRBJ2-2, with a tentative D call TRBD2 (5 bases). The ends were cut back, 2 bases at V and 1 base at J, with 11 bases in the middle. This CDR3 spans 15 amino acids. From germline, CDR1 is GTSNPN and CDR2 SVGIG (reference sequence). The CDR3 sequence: CAWSRERLNTGELFF. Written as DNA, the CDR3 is TGTGCCTGGAGTCGGGAACGGTTGAACACCGGGGAGCTGTTTTTT.